This T cell receptor (beta chain) was recorded in a study of shared clonotypes between healthy human individuals. The input for sorted-subset replicate PCRs was around 200 ng DNA, about 30,000 T cell genomes. The table came from immunoSEQ multiplex PCR; TCRdb's copy has only in-frame clones and leaves some out. The sample includes fewer than 3 million clones, roughly 90% seen only once; the top ten take 0.37%. J gave up 2 bases and V 11 bases, and 8 bases lay outside the gene matches. Germline CDR1 is MDHEN and CDR2 is SYDVKM. The CDR3 runs 13 residues. V gene TRBV28 combines with J gene TRBJ1-2; 7 bases line up with TRBD1. Specimen: naive CD4+ T cells from PBMCs. The subset here: CD45RA+ positively selected. The receptor was isolated from a man between 18 and 29 years old in good health. Some clones in this sample may be carry-over from other donors' samples. CDR3 bases: TGTGCCGCGTCCACACAGGGGAACTATGGCTACACCTTC. It encodes CAASTQGNYGYTF.